These 31 T cell receptor beta chains came from one sample sequenced in a study of T-cell reconstitution after alpha-beta-depleted transplantation in children. It was with unique molecular identifiers that the TCRbeta library was prepared. MiXCR was run by TCRdb on the PCR reads, yielding one entry per CDR3 protein. The sample lists approximately 47,000 distinct CDR3 sequences; around 56% were seen once. This sample comprised peripheral blood, obtained before TCRalphabeta/CD19-depleted stem cell transplant. These receptors came from a boy under two years old with SCID, due to receive a stem cell transplant.

This chain connects TRBV20-1 to TRBJ1-4; D is ambiguous. The germline gives CDR1 DFQATT, CDR2 SNEGSKA (reference sequence). Trimming took 6 bases from V and 6 from J, leaving 14 bases between them. The CDR3 has 13 amino acids. Written as DNA, the CDR3 is TGCAGTGCCCATAGTCACGGGGATGAAAAACTGTTTTTT. Encoded protein: CSAHSHGDEKLFF.

This clonotype was observed a handful of times. The rearrangement uses TRBV20-1 and TRBJ1-5, with D tentatively TRBD1 (6 bases). The V gene lost 3 bases and the J gene lost 4 bases, with 10 bases spanning the gap. CDR3 length: 13 amino acids. In germline, CDR1 is DFQATT, CDR2 SNEGSKA (reference sequence). DNA of the CDR3: TGCAGTGCTAGGACAGGAGCTAATCAGCCCCAGCATTTT. Translation: CSARTGANQPQHF.

This rearrangement joins TRBV5-1 to TRBJ2-5; possibly TRBD2 for D (5 bases). The CDR3 consists of 17 residues. Germline V gene data show CDR1 as SGHRS and CDR2 as YFSETQ. Trimming shortened V by 0 bases and J by 0 bases, and 15 bases separated the two germline ends. As DNA, the CDR3 is TGCGCCAGCAGCTTGGCTCCCCCCCGAGGGAACCAAGAGACCCAGTACTTC. The encoded protein is CASSLAPPRGNQETQYF.

The V and J genes are TRBV2 and TRBJ1-4, with D unresolved. V was shortened by 4 bases and J by 7 bases, with 19 bases between the two germline ends. Per germline, CDR1 SNHLY and CDR2 FYNNEI. This CDR3 spans 16 amino acids. CDR3 region: CASSAGPSNEVEKLFF. In DNA, the CDR3 is TGTGCCAGCAGTGCCGGTCCCAGCAACGAGGTTGAAAAACTGTTTTTT. The variable domain in full, with the rest retrieved from reference TRBV2 and TRBJ1-4, is EPEVTQTPSHQVTQMGQEVILRCVPISNHLYFYWYRQILGQKVEFLVSFYNNEISEKSEIFDDQFSVERPDGSNFTLKIRSTKLEDSAMYFCASSAGPSNEVEKLFFGSGTQLSVL.

This clonotype occurred a few times. The chain recombines TRBV7-9 with TRBJ2-7, with 8 bases matching TRBD2. The V gene's germline CDR1 is SEHNR and CDR2 FQNEAQ (reference sequence). With 5 bases clipped from V and 0 bases from J, the junction kept 12 bases outside the gene matches. This CDR3 is 17 amino acids long. CDR3 protein: CASSPPGGTFGSYEQYF. CDR3 nucleotide sequence: TGTGCCAGCAGCCCGCCGGGAGGGACATTCGGCTCCTACGAGCAGTACTTC.

In its sample, this clonotype was seen many times. This chain uses TRBV6-1 with TRBJ1-5, with 7 bases matching TRBD1. V shed 6 bases, J shed 2 bases, and the junction held 7 bases outside the gene matches. Germline assignment: CDR1 MNHNS and CDR2 SASEGT. The CDR3 contains 15 residues. The CDR3 DNA sequence: TGTGCCAGCAGCGTTCAGGGGGGGGGCAATCAGCCCCAGCATTTT. Translated, it gives CASSVQGGGNQPQHF.

The chain couples TRBV7-6 to TRBJ1-1; 9 bases match TRBD1. J was trimmed by 3 bases and V by 5 bases; bases with no gene match: 4. The germline V gene has CDR1 SGHVS and CDR2 FNYEAQ. The CDR3 is made up of 14 amino acids. CDR3 DNA: TGTGCCAGCAGCACCGGACAGGGGTACACTGAAGCTTTCTTT. It translates to CASSTGQGYTEAFF.

This chain links TRBV6-1 with TRBJ2-5; tentatively, D is TRBD2 (5 bases). CDR3 length: 14 residues. Deletions cut 2 bases from V and 7 bases from J, with 14 bases between. CDR1 and CDR2 (germline): MNHNS, SASEGT. The CDR3 DNA reads TGTGCCAGCAGTGAAAGGGTCAGCGGTACGACCCAGTACTTC. As protein: CASSERVSGTTQYF.

This clonotype was seen repeatedly, ten times or more. The chain has TRBV5-1 and TRBJ2-7, with 11 bases aligning to TRBD2. Germline CDR1 is SGHRS and CDR2 is YFSETQ. CDR3 size: 16 residues. V lost 3 bases, J lost 0 bases, and 5 bases stayed unmatched. The CDR3 sequence is CASSSAGLADSYEQYF. The CDR3 DNA reads TGCGCCAGCAGCTCCGCGGGACTAGCGGACTCCTACGAGCAGTACTTC.

V gene TRBV5-1 combines with J gene TRBJ2-7; 7 bases align to TRBD1. The CDR3 has 14 residues. Germline lookup yields CDR1 SGHRS and CDR2 YFSETQ. V was pared by 2 bases and J by 1 base, with 3 bases of the junction left unmatched. The CDR3 spells CASSFPGQSYEQYF. The CDR3 DNA is TGCGCCAGCAGCTTTCCGGGACAGTCCTACGAGCAGTACTTC.

This clonotype occurred once. A junction end diverges from the germline sequence, so it may reflect a read error. The chain joins TRBV12-3 or TRBV12-4 to TRBJ1-1, with a weak D call TRBD1 (5 bases). CDR3 length: 13 residues. The CDR3 protein is CASSSQRGSEAFF. The CDR3 DNA follows: TGTGCGAGCAGTTCCCAACGGGGGTCTGAAGCTTTCTTT.

The chain carries TRBV2 and TRBJ1-4; D is uncertain. The germline V gene has CDR1 SNHLY and CDR2 FYNNEI. The CDR3 extends over 15 amino acids. Deletions cut 3 bases from V and 8 bases from J, with 16 bases between. The CDR3: CASSDSYSRGEKLFF. The DNA for the CDR3 is TGTGCCAGCAGTGATTCTTACTCCCGGGGAGAAAAACTGTTTTTT.

V is TRBV12-3 or TRBV12-4 and J is TRBJ2-3, with unresolved D. CDR3 length: 12 amino acids. Trimming removed 7 bases at V and 4 bases at J, with 9 bases between. This chain's CDR3 is CASTPGSDTQYF. CDR3 sequence (DNA): TGTGCCAGCACCCCCGGATCAGATACGCAGTATTTT.

This clonotype was counted a single time. The chain has TRBV12-3 or TRBV12-4 and TRBJ2-7, with TRBD1 matching 9 bases. The CDR3 sequence is 15 residues long. The junction had 7 bases not matched to a gene; V was cut back by 4 bases and J by 3 bases. The DNA of the CDR3 is TGTGCCAGCAGTTATGAAACAGGGGGCCACTACGAGCAGTACTTC. Translating it yields CASSYETGGHYEQYF.

V gene TRBV2 combines with J gene TRBJ2-3; 11 nucleotides agree with TRBD2. This CDR3 has 16 amino acids. Germline trimming cut 4 bases from V and 1 base from J; bases unmatched to any gene: 4. CDR1 is SNHLY and CDR2 is FYNNEI in the germline V gene. The CDR3 loop is CASSVTSGERTDTQYF. CDR3 coding DNA: TGTGCCAGCAGTGTGACTAGCGGGGAACGCACAGATACGCAGTATTTT.

V and J are TRBV6-1 and TRBJ1-1, with D tentatively TRBD1 (6 bases). The CDR3 extends over 15 amino acids. Germline values: CDR1 MNHNS, CDR2 SASEGT. V was trimmed by 6 bases and J by 3 bases, leaving 17 bases between them. In nucleotides, the CDR3 is TGTGCCAGCAGCCGCTTAGGGGGGCAGTACACTGAAGCTTTCTTT. Translated: CASSRLGGQYTEAFF.

This chain connects TRBV20-1 to TRBJ1-6, with a weak D call TRBD1 (5 bases). This CDR3 spans 15 amino acids. CDR1 is DFQATT and CDR2 is SNEGSKA in the germline V gene (reference sequence). V dropped 3 bases and J dropped 3 bases, with 12 bases sitting between them. The CDR3 reads CSASSTADYNSPLHF. The CDR3 bases are TGCAGTGCTAGTTCGACAGCCGACTATAATTCACCCCTCCACTTT.

This clonotype was counted only a few times. The chain links TRBV5-1 to TRBJ2-2; D remains unclear. Per germline, CDR1 SGHRS and CDR2 YFSETQ. The CDR3 runs 12 residues. Trimming cost V 3 bases and J 3 bases, with 3 bases left between them. CDR3 bases: TGCGCCAGCAGCTATTACACCGGGGAGCTGTTTTTT. This translates into CASSYYTGELFF.

This clonotype was seen only a few times. The chain carries TRBV7-2 and TRBJ2-7; no reliable D call. Germline V gives CDR1 SGHTA, CDR2 FQGNSA. The CDR3 is 13 residues long. The V end lost 1 base, the J end lost 3 bases, and 7 bases lay between the germline ends. DNA for the CDR3: TGTGCCAGCAGCTTAGTCCCAGGCTACGAGCAGTACTTC. Translating it yields CASSLVPGYEQYF. The full variable domain, with the rest looked up from reference TRBV7-2 and TRBJ2-7, is GAGVSQSPSNKVTEKGKDVELRCDPISGHTALYWYRQSLGQGLEFLIYFQGNSAPDKSGLPSDRFSAERTGGSVSTLTIQRTQQEDSAVYLCASSLVPGYEQYFGPGTRLTVT.

The chain recombines TRBV20-1 with TRBJ1-1; 7 positions agree with TRBD1. The CDR3 runs to 15 residues. Trimming took 1 base from V and 2 from J; bases not matched to a gene: 7. Germline V gene sequence: CDR1 DFQATT, CDR2 SNEGSKA (reference sequence). The chain's CDR3 is CSARGTGNSNTEAFF. For the CDR3, the DNA is TGCAGTGCTAGAGGGACAGGTAACTCTAACACTGAAGCTTTCTTT.

This chain uses TRBV5-5 with TRBJ1-2; D not certain. The V gene's germline CDR1 is SGHKS and CDR2 YYEKEE (reference sequence). The CDR3 totals 15 residues. V was clipped by 4 bases and J by 7 bases, with 20 bases between them. CDR3: CASSLGGLGEVGYTF. Written as DNA, the CDR3 is TGTGCCAGCAGCCTTGGAGGCCTCGGGGAAGTTGGCTACACCTTC. Full variable domain (outside the CDR3, taken from reference TRBV5-5 and TRBJ1-2): DAGVTQSPTHLIKTRGQQVTLRCSPISGHKSVSWYQQVLGQGPQFIFQYYEKEERGRGNFPDRFSARQFPNYSSELNVNALLLGDSALYLCASSLGGLGEVGYTFGSGTRLTVV.

This clonotype was detected a few times. The chain links TRBV9 to TRBJ2-3; TRBD1 matches at 10 bases. Germline CDR1 and CDR2: SGDLS and YYNGEE. The length of the CDR3 is 17 residues. Trimming removed 3 bases from V and 5 bases from J; junction bases left unmatched: 12. The CDR3 DNA sequence: TGTGCCAGCAGCGAAGCCCCGGGACAGGGGATAGTAGATACGCAGTATTTT. This encodes CASSEAPGQGIVDTQYF.

V and J are TRBV7-6 and TRBJ2-2, with 7 bases fitting TRBD2. From germline, CDR1 is SGHVS and CDR2 FNYEAQ. The CDR3 length is 18 residues. Trimming took 5 bases from V and 5 from J; bases not matched to a gene: 17. CDR3 in DNA: TGTGCCAGCAGCCCCACCCAGGGTGTAGCGGGCAGTACCGGGGAGCTGTTTTTT. Translating gives CASSPTQGVAGSTGELFF.

By sample share, this clonotype is medium-sized. The chain is built from TRBV12-3 or TRBV12-4 and TRBJ1-1, with no clear D. CDR3 length: 14 amino acids. V lost 6 bases, J lost 9 bases, and 20 bases lay in between. CDR3 DNA sequence: TGTGCCAGCAGACCGACGGGTGAGGAACTGAAAGCTTTCTTT. It specifies CASRPTGEELKAFF.

The genes are TRBV12-3 or TRBV12-4 and TRBJ2-5; D gene uncertain. The CDR3 is made up of 11 amino acids. The V end lost 6 bases, the J end lost 1 base, and 3 bases lay between the germline ends. The CDR3 DNA follows: TGTGCCAGCAGGCTCCAAGAGACCCAGTACTTC. Protein: CASRLQETQYF.

This clonotype has only a few counts. The J gene is TRBJ2-1, the V gene TRBV11-2, with D uncertain. V was cut by 4 bases and J by 6 bases, with 16 bases left in between. This CDR3 has 15 amino acids. Germline lookup yields CDR1 SGHAT and CDR2 FQNNGV. The CDR3 nucleotides read TGTGCCAGCAGCTCTTCCGACGCTGGGGTCAATGAGCAGTTCTTC. It yields the protein CASSSSDAGVNEQFF.

In its sample, this clonotype was seen many times. This chain connects TRBV6-1 to TRBJ1-1; tentatively, D is TRBD1 (5 bases). CDR3 size: 13 residues. Germline-derived CDR1 and CDR2 are MNHNS and SASEGT. V was cut by 6 bases and J by 0 bases, with 8 bases left in between. CDR3 sequence (DNA): TGTGCCAGCAGGGAGACAGTGAACACTGAAGCTTTCTTT. This gives the protein CASRETVNTEAFF.

This clonotype was seen once. This sequence joins TRBV13 and TRBJ1-4; D is uncertain. CDR1 is PRHDT and CDR2 is FYEKMQ in the germline V gene (reference sequence). The CDR3 consists of 12 residues. V was pared by 3 bases and J by 7 bases, with 6 bases between. This chain's CDR3 is CASSFGREKLFF. For the CDR3, the DNA is TGTGCCAGCAGCTTCGGGCGTGAAAAACTGTTTTTT.

This sequence joins TRBV7-9 and TRBJ1-5, with D possibly TRBD1 on 5 matching bases. This CDR3 spans 17 amino acids. Germline CDR1 SEHNR, CDR2 FQNEAQ (reference sequence). Trimming shortened V by 3 bases and J by 2 bases, and 17 bases separated the two germline ends. As DNA, the CDR3 is TGTGCCAGCAGCTTTGCGAGGGACCTGAGAGGCAATCAGCCCCAGCATTTT. Translated: CASSFARDLRGNQPQHF. The variable domain in full, completed from reference TRBV7-9 and TRBJ1-5, reads DTGVSQNPRHKITKRGQNVTFRCDPISEHNRLYWYRQTLGQGPEFLTYFQNEAQLEKSRLLSDRFSAERPKGSFSTLEIQRTEQGDSAMYLCASSFARDLRGNQPQHFGDGTRLSIL.

The chain combines TRBV20-1 with TRBJ2-1; D could derive from TRBD1 or TRBD2 (5 bases each). V gave up 5 bases and J gave up 14 bases, with 16 bases separating them. The CDR3 totals 11 residues. Germline V CDR1 and CDR2: DFQATT, SNEGSKA (reference sequence). The DNA of the CDR3 is TGCAGTGCTTTGAGCAGGGACCAGGAGTTCTTC. The encoded protein is CSALSRDQEFF.

This clonotype was recorded a few times. The V and J genes are TRBV5-6 and TRBJ1-2, with TRBD1 matching 10 bases. Germline lookup yields CDR1 SGHDT and CDR2 YYEEEE. The CDR3 length is 15 residues. V lost 3 bases and J lost 4; bases outside the gene matches: 6. CDR3 residues: CASSSTRDRGYGYTF. CDR3 bases: TGTGCCAGCAGCTCTACCCGGGACAGGGGCTATGGCTACACCTTC. The whole variable domain, remainder taken from reference TRBV5-6 and TRBJ1-2, is DAGVTQSPTHLIKTRGQQVTLRCSPKSGHDTVSWYQQALGQGPQFIFQYYEEEERQRGNFPDRFSGHQFPNYSSELNVNALLLGDSALYLCASSSTRDRGYGYTFGSGTRLTVV.